The T cell receptor beta chain described here comes from a study of identical twins. Whole-study results and caveats: Memory repertoires showed no such pattern, whereas abundant cord blood beta clonotypes carried fewer insertions.

Germline assignment: CDR1 SQVTM and CDR2 ANQGSEA. V was pared by 6 bases and J by 16 bases, with 9 bases of the junction left unmatched. The CDR3 covers 12 residues. Via MiXCR, TCRdb re-called the 5' RACE reads, giving one row per CDR3 protein. The sample carries 750,000 to 950,000 distinct CDR3 sequences, roughly an eighth recorded once. About this clonotype itself: Its antigen remains unknown.

These data were likewise used in another study, on yellow fever vaccine responses in identical twins.

The sequence was obtained from a woman aged 18 to 35 in good health. The sequenced sample consisted of PBMCs. The chain combines TRBV29-1 with TRBJ1-6, with TRBD1 matching 10 bases. CDR3 region: CSVLVPGQGLHF. For the CDR3, the DNA is TGCAGCGTCCTTGTTCCGGGACAGGGGCTCCACTTT.